This TCR beta chain derives from a study of memory CD4+ T cells and cytomegalovirus serostatus. Study observations and caveats: Median bootstrapped AUC for CMV status was just under 0.97 originally, about 0.9 US-trained.

The sort gate was single viable CD3+CD4+CD8-CD45RO+ cells for memory CD4+ T cells. The table came from immunoSEQ multiplex PCR; TCRdb's copy has only in-frame clones and leaves some out. The table lists around 50,000 clones, roughly three quarters of them singletons. With regard to this clone: Its antigen is as yet unknown.

Per the germline V gene, CDR1 is LGHNA and CDR2 is YSLEER. Trimming took 1 base from V and 3 from J, leaving 10 bases between them. The CDR3 consists of 15 residues. The TCR was taken from an adult in good health and CMV-seronegative. The specimen was memory CD4+ T cells from blood. This sequence joins TRBV4-3 and TRBJ1-3; the D gene is possibly TRBD1 (6 bases). The CDR3 loop is CASSQGGASGNTIYF. The CDR3 DNA follows: TGCGCCAGCAGCCAAGGGGGGGCCAGTGGAAACACCATATATTTT.